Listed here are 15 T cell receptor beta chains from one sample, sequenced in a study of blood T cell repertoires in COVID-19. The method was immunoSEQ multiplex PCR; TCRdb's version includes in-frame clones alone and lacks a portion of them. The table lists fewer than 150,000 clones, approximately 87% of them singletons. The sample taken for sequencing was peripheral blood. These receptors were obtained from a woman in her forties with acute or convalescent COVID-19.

CDR3 bases: TGCGCCAGCAGCCAAGTTTGGCTAGCGGCCGGGGAGCTGTTTTTT. This codes for CASSQVWLAAGELFF. This chain connects TRBV4-1 to TRBJ2-2; 7 bases line up with TRBD2. This CDR3 contains 15 residues. Germline trimming cut 1 base from V and 6 bases from J; bases unmatched to any gene: 5. The germline CDR1 and CDR2 sequences are MGHRA and YSYEKL.

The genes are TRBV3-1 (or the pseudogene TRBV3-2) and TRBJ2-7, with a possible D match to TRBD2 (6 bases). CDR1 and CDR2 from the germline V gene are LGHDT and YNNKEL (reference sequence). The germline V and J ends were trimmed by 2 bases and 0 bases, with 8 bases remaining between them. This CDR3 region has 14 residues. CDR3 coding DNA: TGTGCCAGCAGCCAAATGACTAGCTCCTACGAGCAGTACTTC. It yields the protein CASSQMTSSYEQYF.

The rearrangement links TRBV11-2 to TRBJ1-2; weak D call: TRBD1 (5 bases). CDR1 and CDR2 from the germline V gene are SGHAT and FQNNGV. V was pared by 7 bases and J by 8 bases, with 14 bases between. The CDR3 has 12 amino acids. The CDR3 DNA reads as TGTGCCAGCACCATTGGGGCAGGCGGCTACACCTTC. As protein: CASTIGAGGYTF.

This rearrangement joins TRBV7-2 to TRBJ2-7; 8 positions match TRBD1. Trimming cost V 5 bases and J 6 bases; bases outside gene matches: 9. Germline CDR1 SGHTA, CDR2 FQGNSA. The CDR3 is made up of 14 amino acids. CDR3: CASSIRTGPSEQYF. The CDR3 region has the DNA TGTGCCAGCAGCATACGGACAGGGCCCAGCGAGCAGTACTTC. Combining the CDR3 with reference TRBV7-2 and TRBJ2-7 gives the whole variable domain GAGVSQSPSNKVTEKGKDVELRCDPISGHTALYWYRQSLGQGLEFLIYFQGNSAPDKSGLPSDRFSAERTGGSVSTLTIQRTQQEDSAVYLCASSIRTGPSEQYFGPGTRLTVT.

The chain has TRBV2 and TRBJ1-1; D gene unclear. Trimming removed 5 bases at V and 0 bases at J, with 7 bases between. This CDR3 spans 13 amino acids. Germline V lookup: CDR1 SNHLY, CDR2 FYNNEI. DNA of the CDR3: TGTGCCAGCAGTCCGGAGATGAACACTGAAGCTTTCTTT. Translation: CASSPEMNTEAFF.

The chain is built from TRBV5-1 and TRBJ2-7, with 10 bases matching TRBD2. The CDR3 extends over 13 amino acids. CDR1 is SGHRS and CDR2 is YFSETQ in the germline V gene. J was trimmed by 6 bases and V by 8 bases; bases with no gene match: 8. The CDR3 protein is CASYEAGGGEQYF. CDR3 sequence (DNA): TGCGCCAGTTACGAAGCGGGAGGGGGCGAGCAGTACTTC.

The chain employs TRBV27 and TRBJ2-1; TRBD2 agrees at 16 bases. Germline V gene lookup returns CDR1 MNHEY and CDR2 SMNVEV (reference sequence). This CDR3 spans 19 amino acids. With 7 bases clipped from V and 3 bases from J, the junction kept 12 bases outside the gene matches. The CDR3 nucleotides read TGTGCCAGCACCCCCACGGGGACTAGCGGGGGGGCTGGCTACAATGAGCAGTTCTTC. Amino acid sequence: CASTPTGTSGGAGYNEQFF.

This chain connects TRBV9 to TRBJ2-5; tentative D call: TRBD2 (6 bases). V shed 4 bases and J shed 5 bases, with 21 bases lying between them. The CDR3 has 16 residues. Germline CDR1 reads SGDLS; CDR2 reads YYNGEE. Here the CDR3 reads CASSRGVGGREETQYF. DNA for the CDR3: TGTGCCAGCAGCAGAGGGGTAGGAGGCCGGGAGGAGACCCAGTACTTC.

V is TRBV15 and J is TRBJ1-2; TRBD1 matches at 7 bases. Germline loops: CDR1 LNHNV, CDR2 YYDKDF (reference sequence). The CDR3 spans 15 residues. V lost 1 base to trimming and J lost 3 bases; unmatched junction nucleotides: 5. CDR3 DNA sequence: TGTGCCACCAGCAGAGCCTCGACAGGGTACTATGGCTACACCTTC. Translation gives CATSRASTGYYGYTF.

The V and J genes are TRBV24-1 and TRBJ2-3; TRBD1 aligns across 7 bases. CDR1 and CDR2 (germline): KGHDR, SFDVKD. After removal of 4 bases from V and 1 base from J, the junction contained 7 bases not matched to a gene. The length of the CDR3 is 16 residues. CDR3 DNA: TGTGCCACCAGTGACCCTACAGGGGCTGGCACAGATACGCAGTATTTT. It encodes CATSDPTGAGTDTQYF.

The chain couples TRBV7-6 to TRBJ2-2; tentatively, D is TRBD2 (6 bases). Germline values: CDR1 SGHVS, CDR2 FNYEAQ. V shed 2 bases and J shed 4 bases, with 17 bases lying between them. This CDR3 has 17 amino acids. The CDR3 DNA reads TGTGCCAGCAGCTTACCGTCCGGCGGGGAGGTCACCGGGGAGCTGTTTTTT. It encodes CASSLPSGGEVTGELFF. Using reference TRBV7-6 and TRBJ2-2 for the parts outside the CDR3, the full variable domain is GAGVSQSPRYKVTKRGQDVALRCDPISGHVSLYWYRQALGQGPEFLTYFNYEAQQDKSGLPNDRFSAERPEGSISTLTIQRTEQRDSAMYRCASSLPSGGEVTGELFFGEGSRLTVL.

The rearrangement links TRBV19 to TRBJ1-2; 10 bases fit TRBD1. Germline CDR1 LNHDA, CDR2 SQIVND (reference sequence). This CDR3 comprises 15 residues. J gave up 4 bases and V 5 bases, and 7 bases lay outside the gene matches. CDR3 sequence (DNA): TGTGCCAGTAGTCCGACAGGGGGCAGCAGCTATGGCTACACCTTC. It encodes CASSPTGGSSYGYTF.

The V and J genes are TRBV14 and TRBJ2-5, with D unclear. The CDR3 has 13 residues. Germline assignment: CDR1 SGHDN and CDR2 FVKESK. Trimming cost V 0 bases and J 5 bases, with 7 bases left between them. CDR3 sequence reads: CASSQEAKETQYF. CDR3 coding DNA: TGTGCCAGCAGCCAAGAAGCTAAGGAGACCCAGTACTTC.

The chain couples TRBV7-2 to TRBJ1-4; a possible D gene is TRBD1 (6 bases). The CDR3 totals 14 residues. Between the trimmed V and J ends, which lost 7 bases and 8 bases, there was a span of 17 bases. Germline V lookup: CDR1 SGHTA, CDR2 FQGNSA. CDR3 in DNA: TGTGCCAGCAACAAGGGGGGGTCGGACGAAAAACTGTTTTTT. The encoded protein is CASNKGGSDEKLFF.

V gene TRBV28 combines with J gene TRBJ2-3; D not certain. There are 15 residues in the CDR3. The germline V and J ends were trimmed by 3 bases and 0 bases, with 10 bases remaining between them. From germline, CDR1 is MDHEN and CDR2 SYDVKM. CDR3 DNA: TGTGCCAGCAGTTTGGCGTCGACTAGCACAGATACGCAGTATTTT. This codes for CASSLASTSTDTQYF.